This T cell receptor beta chain was sequenced for a study of blood T cell repertoires in COVID-19 (dated by TCRdb to the early 2020s). General notes on the study: The collaborator samples originated in the United States, Italy and Spain and spanned the acute and convalescent phases of COVID-19. Deeply sampled blood TCRbeta repertoires from subjects exposed to, actively infected with, or recovered from COVID-19 were included in the dataset. The repertoires were made available in a free public database intended to serve as a resource for research on the immune response to SARS-CoV-2. Where available, HLA class I and class II types were obtained from metadata supplied by the sample provider rather than from assay-based typing. Samples came from the ongoing ImmuneRACE study (first 160 participants) plus 1,254 subjects from 6 global collaborators. The prospective study material was composed of cDNA or gDNA derived from T cells, B-cell-depleted T cells, or PBMCs. Sample metadata almost always included a de-identified subject ID, COVID-19 status, age in years and sex. Results the study describes overall, beyond this receptor: The quantity of clinical and demographic metadata differed by source and by participant and was supplied without curation.

V is pared back by 4 bases and J by 4 bases, with 13 bases lying between the germline termini. The CDR3 numbers 14 residues from cysteine through phenylalanine. Only the CDR3 DNA stays, 42 bases, in frame from base 1. According to the germline V gene, CDR1 reads SGDLS and CDR2 reads YYNGEE. TCRbeta CDR3 regions were amplified from genomic DNA by means of the immunoSEQ Assay, a bias-controlled multiplex PCR. Regarding the original processing steps: Within the assay, amplification of reference gene primers was used to estimate how many nucleated cells each sample contained. Sequence reads were collapsed and filtered to measure the absolute abundance of every unique TCRbeta CDR3 rearrangement. For each sample, productive Simpson clonality was calculated as the square root of Simpson's diversity index across productive rearrangements. Drawn from immuneACCESS, this table holds only the in-frame rearrangements with V and J called that TCRdb kept. Clones are partly lost; checked studies trace under half to an unresolved V gene and leave the rest unexplained. From that table come the V and J calls and clone size; the DNA was used to work out D and trimming. Across this sample there are under 140,000 clones, with about 85% seen only once. Roughly 5% of the sample rests with the top ten.

Collaborating institutions collected whole blood in K2EDTA tubes following their own protocols. For TCRbeta analysis, collaborator samples were shipped as frozen whole blood, as isolated PBMCs, or as DNA extracted from either sample type. Remarks on this clone: No antigen is known for it. Base-call qualities are not available, and no considerably larger clone is one nucleotide away.

Sequencing was carried out using peripheral blood. The chain links TRBV9 with TRBJ2-3; TRBD1 is a weak D gene call, 5 bases matching. The sequence derives from a human donor in a cohort sampled during active COVID-19. For the CDR3, the sequence is CASSPGYGADTQYF. In nucleotides, the sequence is TGTGCCAGCAGCCCAGGGTACGGCGCAGATACGCAGTATTTT.